The rows below give T cell receptor beta chains drawn from one sample of a study of blood T cell repertoires in COVID-19. Here immunoSEQ multiplex PCR was the method, and the copy in TCRdb shows in-frame clones only, minus some. This sample has about 270,000 clones, with roughly 86% found just once. Sample: peripheral blood. These receptors all stem from a middle-aged man with active or convalescent COVID-19. CDR3s include the opening cysteine and the closing phenylalanine or tryptophan. The D gene is left open where the match is weak. Some rows mark clone size as missing; the rest say once, few, many or name a class of expanded clone.

J: TRBJ2-7
V: TRBV11-2
size: .
D: .
CDR3: CASSLGPSYEQYF
DNA: TGTGCCAGCAGCCTAGGTCCTTCCTACGAGCAGTACTTC

J: TRBJ1-5
V: TRBV9
size: .
D: TRBD1
CDR3: CASSPGGISNQPQHF
DNA: TGTGCCAGCAGCCCAGGGGGGATTAGCAATCAGCCCCAGCATTTT

J: TRBJ2-1
V: TRBV27
size: .
D: TRBD2
CDR3: CASSLIGLAFPPVDKGNEQFF
DNA: TGTGCCAGCAGTTTAATCGGACTAGCGTTCCCTCCCGTCGATAAGGGCAATGAGCAGTTCTTC

J: TRBJ2-3
V: TRBV5-1
size: .
D: .
CDR3: CASSPRGAGDPTDTQYF
DNA: TGCGCCAGCAGCCCCCGGGGGGCGGGGGACCCCACAGATACGCAGTATTTT

J: TRBJ2-7
V: TRBV2
size: .
D: TRBD1
CDR3: CATAATNRDRAFYEQYF
DNA: TGTGCCACTGCCGCGACTAACCGGGACAGGGCGTTTTACGAGCAGTACTTC

J: TRBJ2-2
V: TRBV28
size: .
D: TRBD1
CDR3: CASRQGANTGELFF
DNA: TGTGCCAGCCGGCAGGGGGCGAACACCGGGGAGCTGTTTTTT

J: TRBJ1-1
V: TRBV7-3
size: .
D: TRBD1
CDR3: CASGQGQNTEAFF
DNA: TGTGCCAGCGGACAGGGGCAGAACACTGAAGCTTTCTTT

J: TRBJ1-1
V: TRBV6-5
size: .
D: TRBD1
CDR3: CASHDRGRTEAFF
DNA: TGTGCCAGCCATGACAGGGGTCGGACTGAAGCTTTCTTT

J: TRBJ1-5
V: TRBV7-6
size: once
D: TRBD1
CDR3: CASSLATGGNQPQHF
DNA: TGTGCCAGCAGCTTAGCGACAGGGGGGAATCAGCCCCAGCATTTT

J: TRBJ2-3
V: TRBV30
size: .
D: TRBD1
CDR3: CAWSPGQGGTDTQYF
DNA: TGTGCCTGGAGTCCCGGACAGGGAGGAACAGATACGCAGTATTTT

J: TRBJ1-5
V: TRBV5-8
size: .
D: .
CDR3: CASSLFLKGGNQPQHF
DNA: TGTGCCAGCAGCTTGTTCCTAAAGGGGGGCAATCAGCCCCAGCATTTT

J: TRBJ1-6
V: TRBV5-6
size: .
D: .
CDR3: CASSLWHYNSPLHF
DNA: TGTGCCAGCAGCTTGTGGCACTATAATTCACCCCTCCACTTT

J: TRBJ2-1
V: TRBV11-3
size: .
D: TRBD1
CDR3: CASSSGGDRGRDEQFF
DNA: TGTGCCAGCAGCTCCGGGGGGGACAGGGGGCGAGATGAGCAGTTCTTC

J: TRBJ1-3
V: TRBV7-9
size: .
D: .
CDR3: CASSRGEGLRNTIYF
DNA: TGTGCCAGCAGCCGCGGGGAGGGATTAAGAAACACCATATATTTT

J: TRBJ1-5
V: TRBV6-5
size: .
D: TRBD1
CDR3: CASSPGQGNQPQHF
DNA: TGTGCCAGCAGCCCGGGACAGGGGAATCAGCCCCAGCATTTT

J: TRBJ2-3
V: TRBV24-1
size: .
D: TRBD1
CDR3: CATSDFETGATDTQYF
DNA: TGTGCCACCAGTGATTTCGAGACAGGGGCCACAGATACGCAGTATTTT

J: TRBJ2-2
V: TRBV5-6
size: .
D: .
CDR3: CASSIQNTGELFF
DNA: TGTGCCAGCAGCATTCAGAACACCGGGGAGCTGTTTTTT

J: TRBJ1-4
V: TRBV19
size: .
D: TRBD1
CDR3: CASSPQGRWEKLFF
DNA: TGTGCCAGTAGTCCACAGGGGAGATGGGAAAAACTGTTTTTT

J: TRBJ2-3
V: TRBV27
size: .
D: TRBD1
CDR3: CASNRDRGLGDTQYF
DNA: TGTGCCAGCAACCGGGACAGGGGGCTGGGAGATACGCAGTATTTT

J: TRBJ1-2
V: TRBV4-1
size: .
D: TRBD1
CDR3: CASSQVALTGAYGYTF
DNA: TGCGCCAGCAGCCAAGTCGCACTTACAGGGGCCTATGGCTACACCTTC